This TCR beta chain is drawn from a study of T-cell reconstitution after alpha-beta-depleted transplantation in children. The CDR3 has 11 amino acids. Per the germline V gene, CDR1 is ENHRY and CDR2 is SYGVKD. Trimming removed 2 bases at V and 11 bases at J, with 8 bases between. This clonotype has ten or more counts. Construction of the TCRbeta library involved unique molecular identifiers. TCRdb called the PCR reads again in MiXCR, with one record for every CDR3 protein. The data hold 250,000 to 350,000 distinct CDR3 sequences, with about a tenth observed a single time. The specimen comprised PBMCs from the stem cell graft donor, sampled from the stem cell graft. This sequence was found in a human donor who donated a stem cell graft to a child with SCID. This sequence joins TRBV10-3 and TRBJ2-3; D is undetermined. CDR3 in amino acids: CAISEVKGQYF. The CDR3, as DNA: TGTGCCATCAGTGAGGTGAAGGGGCAGTATTTT.